One sample yielded the 2 T cell receptor beta chains listed below, sequenced in a study of a mutant IDH1 vaccine in newly diagnosed glioma. No cognate antigen is known for these TCRs. Time point defined: week 23, last vaccination. Doses consisted of 300 ug of mutant IDH1 20-mer peptide each, paired with topical imiquimod. TCRdb's table, derived via immunoSEQ multiplex PCR, lists solely in-frame clones and lacks some. The table shows about 29,000 clones, with roughly 80% occurring only once. This specimen consisted of PBMCs, obtained from a glioma patient whose treatment included an IDH1 peptide vaccine. These receptors all stem from a woman aged 18-35 years with glioma.

This clone was picked up one time. The chain couples TRBV7-8 to TRBJ2-7; 9 positions agree with TRBD2. CDR1 and CDR2 from the germline V gene are SGHVS and FQNEAQ. The CDR3 has 15 amino acids. V shed 1 base and J 3 bases; nucleotides not matched to a gene: 4. CDR3 in amino acids: CASSLEAGGLYEQYF. Here the CDR3 DNA reads TGTGCCAGCAGCTTAGAGGCGGGGGGGCTCTACGAGCAGTACTTC. Based on the CDR3 plus reference TRBV7-8 and TRBJ2-7, the full variable domain is GAGVSQSPRYKVAKRGQDVALRCDPISGHVSLFWYQQALGQGPEFLTYFQNEAQLDKSGLPSDRFFAERPEGSVSTLKIQRTQQEDSAVYLCASSLEAGGLYEQYFGPGTRLTVT.

The CDR3 region is CASSQKGRNYGYTF. CDR3 sequence (DNA): TGTGCCAGCAGCCAGAAGGGGAGAAACTATGGCTACACCTTC. This sequence joins TRBV6-5 and TRBJ1-2; a possible D gene is TRBD1 (5 bases). Germline lookup yields CDR1 MNHEY and CDR2 SVGAGI. Trimming shortened V by 6 bases and J by 2 bases, and 13 bases separated the two germline ends. The CDR3 runs to 14 residues.